Listed here are 23 T cell receptor beta chains from one sample, sequenced in a study of blood T cell repertoires in COVID-19. The table came from immunoSEQ multiplex PCR; TCRdb's copy has only in-frame clones and leaves some out. This table holds 200,000 to 300,000 clones, around 90% found once. The sequenced sample consisted of PBMCs or T cells enriched from blood (not recorded which). All receptors derive from a man aged 50-59 years who had been exposed to COVID-19.

The chain uses TRBV5-1 and TRBJ2-1; 14 bases agree with TRBD2. V lost 3 bases to trimming and J lost 0 bases; unmatched junction nucleotides: 8. There are 19 residues in the CDR3. The germline CDR1 and CDR2 sequences are SGHRS and YFSETQ. The CDR3, as DNA: TGCGCCAGCAGCTCGGGACTAGCGGGAGCAACTAGCTCCTACAATGAGCAGTTCTTC. It codes for CASSSGLAGATSSYNEQFF.

The chain recombines TRBV4-2 with TRBJ1-2; no reliable D call. Germline lookup yields CDR1 LGHNA and CDR2 YNFKEQ. V was trimmed by 0 bases and J by 5 bases, leaving 16 bases between them. The CDR3 runs 16 residues. The CDR3 DNA reads as TGTGCCAGCAGCCAAGATCGATCGACTGCCGATTATGGCTACACCTTC. Translating it yields CASSQDRSTADYGYTF.

V usage is TRBV13 and J usage is TRBJ1-1, with unresolved D. This CDR3 comprises 15 residues. Germline values: CDR1 PRHDT, CDR2 FYEKMQ (reference sequence). Trimming shortened V by 2 bases and J by 4 bases, and 14 bases separated the two germline ends. The CDR3 DNA sequence: TGTGCCAGCAGCTTAAGAGTTATGCTTCTCACTGAAGCTTTCTTT. It specifies CASSLRVMLLTEAFF.

This chain connects TRBV2 to TRBJ2-3, with 12 bases fitting TRBD1. Germline CDR1 SNHLY, CDR2 FYNNEI. The CDR3 runs 15 residues. Germline trimming cut 4 bases from V and 6 bases from J; bases unmatched to any gene: 5. The chain's CDR3 is CASSAGTGGSDTQYF. The CDR3 DNA reads TGTGCCAGCAGTGCCGGGACAGGGGGCTCGGATACGCAGTATTTT.

The chain is built from TRBV7-9 and TRBJ1-2, with TRBD1 matching over 8 bases. Per germline, CDR1 SEHNR and CDR2 FQNEAQ (reference sequence). CDR3 length: 15 residues. After removal of 5 bases from V and 1 base from J, the junction contained 6 bases not matched to a gene. CDR3 region: CASSKRDRHNYGYTF. CDR3 bases: TGTGCCAGCAGCAAGAGGGACAGGCATAACTATGGCTACACCTTC.

J is TRBJ1-5 and V is TRBV5-5; possibly TRBD1 for D (6 bases). Trimming removed 3 bases at V and 0 bases at J, with 10 bases between. The germline V gene encodes CDR1 SGHKS and CDR2 YYEKEE (reference sequence). This CDR3 is 15 amino acids long. The CDR3, as DNA: TGTGCCAGCAGCTCTACAGGGCATAGCAATCAGCCCCAGCATTTT. Protein product: CASSSTGHSNQPQHF.

The V gene is TRBV28, the J gene TRBJ2-7; possibly TRBD1 for D (5 bases). Germline V gene sequence: CDR1 MDHEN, CDR2 SYDVKM. The CDR3 is 14 residues long. Trimming cost V 6 bases and J 0 bases, with 12 bases left between them. DNA for the CDR3: TGTGCCAGCAGCACCAGCAGGGCCTCCTACGAGCAGTACGTC. It translates to CASSTSRASYEQYV.

The chain combines TRBV11-2 with TRBJ1-1; no clear D gene. The CDR3 consists of 13 residues. The V gene's germline CDR1 is SGHAT and CDR2 FQNNGV. The V end was cut by 0 bases, the J end by 9 bases, with 11 bases between. CDR3 loop: CASSLDRTRKAFF. Written as DNA, the CDR3 is TGTGCCAGCAGCTTAGACCGGACTCGGAAAGCTTTCTTT.

This sequence joins TRBV7-9 and TRBJ2-1; D uncertain. CDR3 length: 12 residues. V was trimmed by 4 bases and J by 7 bases, leaving 8 bases between them. Looked up from germline, CDR1 is SEHNR and CDR2 is FQNEAQ (reference sequence). CDR3 sequence: CASSSAQNEQFF. The CDR3 DNA reads TGTGCCAGCAGCTCTGCTCAGAATGAGCAGTTCTTC.

On this clone: The sample holds other DNA sequences that translate to the same CDR3. This chain connects TRBV11-2 to TRBJ1-1, with no clear D. V gave up 8 bases and J gave up 5 bases, with 15 bases separating them. The CDR3 length is 13 residues. CDR1 is SGHAT, CDR2 FQNNGV, per germline. CDR3 sequence reads: CASSSGVGTEAFF. The CDR3 region has the DNA TGTGCCAGCTCCAGCGGGGTCGGGACTGAAGCTTTCTTT.

This chain uses TRBV27 with TRBJ2-1, with a possible D match to TRBD2 (6 bases). The ends were cut back, 0 bases at V and 10 bases at J, with 16 bases in the middle. This CDR3 contains 15 residues. Germline CDR1 MNHEY, CDR2 SMNVEV (reference sequence). The CDR3: CASSLSPRRAREQFF. As DNA, the CDR3 is TGTGCCAGCAGTTTATCGCCCAGGAGGGCTCGGGAGCAGTTCTTC.

This rearrangement joins TRBV4-1 to TRBJ2-2; 12 nucleotides line up with TRBD2. V was pared by 5 bases and J by 5 bases, with 6 bases of the junction left unmatched. The CDR3 spans 16 residues. CDR1 is MGHRA and CDR2 is YSYEKL in the germline V gene. In DNA, the CDR3 is TGCGCCAGCAGCGAGACTAGCGGGGGAGGGACCGGGGAGCTGTTTTTT. Its translation is CASSETSGGGTGELFF.

This sequence joins TRBV11-3 and TRBJ1-6; no firm D call. The germline gives CDR1 SGHNT, CDR2 YENEEA. Trimming removed 7 bases at V and 0 bases at J, with 13 bases between. The CDR3 totals 16 residues. CDR3 DNA sequence: TGTGCCAGCACATCGACGGGGAGCTCCTATAATTCACCCCTCCACTTT. Its translation is CASTSTGSSYNSPLHF.

The rearrangement joins TRBV24-1 to TRBJ2-7; 7 bases match TRBD1. CDR3 length equals 14 residues. From germline, CDR1 is KGHDR and CDR2 SFDVKD. V trimming: 6 bases; J trimming: 4 bases; junction bases outside the gene matches: 8. The CDR3 region is CATSKGWDSYEQYF. DNA of the CDR3: TGTGCCACCAGTAAGGGCTGGGACAGTTACGAGCAGTACTTC.

The genes are TRBV5-5 and TRBJ1-1, with D hard to call. CDR1 and CDR2 from the germline V gene are SGHKS and YYEKEE (reference sequence). V shed 1 base and J shed 4 bases, with 14 bases lying between them. The CDR3 loop spans 15 amino acids. The CDR3 sequence: CASSLHILLSTEAFF. The DNA for the CDR3 is TGTGCCAGCAGCTTGCACATTCTTTTAAGCACTGAAGCTTTCTTT.

The chain joins TRBV7-9 to TRBJ2-7, with TRBD2 as a possible D gene (5 bases). The CDR3 has 14 amino acids. Germline CDR1 reads SEHNR; CDR2 reads FQNEAQ (reference sequence). The V and J ends lost 6 bases and 1 base respectively, with 13 bases between them. CDR3 amino acids: CASSRDSASYEQYV. The CDR3 DNA reads as TGTGCCAGCAGTCGGGATTCTGCGTCCTACGAGCAGTACGTC.

This chain joins TRBV15 and TRBJ1-3, with a weak D call TRBD1 (6 bases). There are 15 residues in the CDR3. Trimming shortened V by 0 bases and J by 2 bases, and 8 bases separated the two germline ends. The germline CDR1 and CDR2 sequences are LNHNV and YYDKDF (reference sequence). CDR3 nucleotides: TGTGCCACCAGCAGAGAGAGACAGGCTGGAAACACCATATATTTT. Translating gives CATSRERQAGNTIYF.

This chain uses TRBV13 with TRBJ1-5, with 9 bases matching TRBD1. Germline V gene lookup returns CDR1 PRHDT and CDR2 FYEKMQ (reference sequence). The CDR3 spans 15 residues. The V segment lost 4 bases and the J segment 7 bases; nucleotides outside the gene matches: 8. The CDR3 region is CASSWGQGGGQPQHF. The CDR3 region has the DNA TGTGCCAGCAGCTGGGGACAGGGAGGGGGACAGCCCCAGCATTTT.

The V call is TRBV10-3, the J call TRBJ1-1, with D perhaps matching TRBD1 (5 bases). The germline V gene encodes CDR1 ENHRY and CDR2 SYGVKD. V lost 6 bases, J lost 3 bases, and 11 bases lay in between. The CDR3 is 13 residues long. CDR3 region: CAIRKGLHTEAFF. The CDR3 nucleotides are TGTGCCATCAGGAAGGGGTTGCACACTGAAGCTTTCTTT.

This clone was found once. The chain is built from TRBV28 and TRBJ1-1; the D is unclear. Germline V gene data show CDR1 as MDHEN and CDR2 as SYDVKM. The CDR3 runs 13 residues. The V end was cut by 6 bases, the J end by 4 bases, with 12 bases between. The CDR3 sequence is CASSRLPGTEAFF. Here the CDR3 DNA reads TGTGCCAGCAGCCGACTACCGGGCACTGAAGCTTTCTTT.

This chain connects TRBV6-6 to TRBJ2-1; no firm D call. There are 13 residues in the CDR3. The V and J ends lost 0 bases and 8 bases respectively, with 8 bases between them. Germline V gene data show CDR1 as MNHNY and CDR2 as SVGAGI (reference sequence). CDR3 in DNA: TGTGCCAGCAGTTACTCGGGCAACTATGAGCAGTTCTTC. Protein product: CASSYSGNYEQFF.

This clone was detected only a few times. The V gene is TRBV5-1, the J gene TRBJ1-2, with 8 bases matching TRBD1. V trimming: 3 bases; J trimming: 4 bases; junction bases outside the gene matches: 5. The CDR3 has 14 residues. Germline V gene data show CDR1 as SGHRS and CDR2 as YFSETQ. The CDR3 nucleotides read TGCGCCAGCAGCTGGGGGACAGGAGCCTATGGCTACACCTTC. Protein product: CASSWGTGAYGYTF.

This sequence joins TRBV19 and TRBJ1-5; TRBD1 matches at 7 bases. After removal of 0 bases from V and 6 bases from J, the junction contained 8 bases not matched to a gene. The V gene's germline CDR1 is LNHDA and CDR2 SQIVND (reference sequence). The CDR3 totals 16 residues. The CDR3 DNA is TGTGCCAGTAGTATAGATAGAGGGGGCTATGGTCAGCCCCAGCATTTT. The encoded protein is CASSIDRGGYGQPQHF.